The rows below give T cell receptor beta chains drawn from one sample of a study of molecular identifiers for immune sequencing clone quantification. TCRdb re-called the PCR reads through MiXCR, storing one row per CDR3 protein. The sample consists of some 650,000 distinct CDR3 sequences, just under 20% of them appearing once. Sequences were obtained from naive CD8+ T cells from blood, with Jurkat cell RNA spiked in. These receptors came from a human donor in good health. Some libraries in this study had Jurkat cell RNA spiked in. Each CDR3 is given with its conserved first and last residue. D genes are given only for firm matches. Rows may omit the clone size; those that give it use once, few, many or a size class.

many	TRBV4-3	TRBJ1-2	-	TGCGCCAGCAGCCAAGGCCGACCCCCCGAGGAAGGCTACACCTTC	CASSQGRPPEEGYTF
many	TRBV7-9	TRBJ2-7	TRBD2	TGTGCCAGCAGCTTAGTTATTAGGACTAGCGGGCCTTCCAGCTCCTACGAGCAGTACTTC	CASSLVIRTSGPSSSYEQYF
-	TRBV5-4	TRBJ2-5	-	TGTGTCAGCAGCTCCGATAGTGGGAAACAGGGCGTTGAGACCCAGTACTTC	CVSSSDSGKQGVETQYF
many	TRBV28	TRBJ2-2	-	TGTGCCAGCACCCCCGCGGGCTCCGGGGAGCTGTTTTTT	CASTPAGSGELFF
many	TRBV6-5	TRBJ2-2	-	TGTGCCAGCAGTCTAGCGAGCAACACCGGGGAGCTGTTTTTT	CASSLASNTGELFF
few	TRBV9	TRBJ2-7	-	TGTGCCAGCAGCCCTAGCTCAGGCCACGAGCAGTACTTC	CASSPSSGHEQYF
many	TRBV6-2/TRBV6-3	TRBJ2-7	-	TGTGCCAGCAAAACCACCGGGACAAAATACGAGCAGTACTTC	CASKTTGTKYEQYF
many	TRBV7-9	TRBJ1-4	-	TGTGCCAGCAGCCCCTCAACGCCAGGGGCGAGTGAAAAACTGTTTTTT	CASSPSTPGASEKLFF
-	TRBV5-1	TRBJ2-7	TRBD2	TGCGCCAGCAATGGCGGGGGTGCATCGGGCGAGCAGTACTTC	CASNGGGASGEQYF
many	TRBV4-1	TRBJ2-4	-	TGCGCCAGCAGCCAGGCCCCTGGGGCCAAAAACATTCAGTACTTC	CASSQAPGAKNIQYF
many	TRBV12-3/TRBV12-4	TRBJ2-3	-	TGTGCCAGCAGTTTTCTGGGGCCCACAGATACGCAGTATTTT	CASSFLGPTDTQYF
many	TRBV20-1	TRBJ2-5	-	TGCAGTGCGGGGGAGACCCAGTACTTC	CSAGETQYF
-	TRBV7-9	TRBJ2-5	-	TGTGCCAGCAGCTCACTAGGCCGGACAGTTTGGGAGACCCAGTACTTC	CASSSLGRTVWETQYF
many	TRBV28	TRBJ2-5	-	TGTGCCAGCACCCCCGGGATAGGAGTAGGACTAGAGACCCAGTACTTC	CASTPGIGVGLETQYF
many	TRBV10-3	TRBJ2-3	-	TGTGCCATCAGTGAAGCTAGCGCGAGCACAGATACGCAGTATTTT	CAISEASASTDTQYF
many	TRBV7-9	TRBJ1-1	-	TGTGCCAGCAGCTTAGGATGGGGGCCCGACACTGAAGCTTTCTTT	CASSLGWGPDTEAFF
many	TRBV28	TRBJ2-7	-	TGTGCCAGCAGTTTAGAGGGACCCCGGTACGAGCAGTACTTC	CASSLEGPRYEQYF
many	TRBV20-1	TRBJ2-5	TRBD2	TGCAGTGCAATATCCAAGCGGGAGGGAAGGCAAGAGACCCAGTACTTC	CSAISKREGRQETQYF
many	TRBV7-3	TRBJ2-3	-	TGTGCCAGCAGCTTAGTAGGGCACACAGATACGCAGTATTTT	CASSLVGHTDTQYF
many	TRBV12-3/TRBV12-4	TRBJ1-5	-	TGTGCCAGCACGCCCCTGGCTAATCAGCCCCAGCATTTT	CASTPLANQPQHF
many	TRBV2	TRBJ2-4	-	TGTGCCAGCGAAGTACAGGAGAACATTCAGTACTTC	CASEVQENIQYF
-	TRBV12-3/TRBV12-4	TRBJ2-5	TRBD1	TGTGCCAGCAGTTCAGGGAGGACAGGGGGCGGTGAGACCCAGTACTTC	CASSSGRTGGGETQYF
many	TRBV5-5	TRBJ1-1	-	TGTGCCAGCAGCTCAAACAGGGAAGACACTGAAGCTTTCTTT	CASSSNREDTEAFF
many	TRBV29-1	TRBJ2-7	-	TGCAGCGTGGTCGGGGCGGTTCACGAGCAGTACTTC	CSVVGAVHEQYF
many	TRBV4-2	TRBJ1-2	-	TGTGCCAGCAGCCCTGGGCCTTCCCCCATCTACTATGGCTACACCTTC	CASSPGPSPIYYGYTF
few	TRBV9	TRBJ2-3	TRBD2	TGTGCCAGCAGCCCTAGTGGACTAGCGGGGGAGGCGGGTACGCAGTATTTT	CASSPSGLAGEAGTQYF
many	TRBV6-6	TRBJ1-1	-	TGTGCCAGCAGTTACCAGGTGGAAGCTTTCTTT	CASSYQVEAFF
many	TRBV7-9	TRBJ2-7	-	TGTGCCAGCAGCTCCCAACCAGGGAGGAAGTACTTC	CASSSQPGRKYF
many	TRBV20-1	TRBJ2-7	-	TGCAGTGCTAGGGGCGGTTATCCCTACGAGCAGTACTTC	CSARGGYPYEQYF
-	TRBV30	TRBJ2-5	-	TGTGCCTGGGGAGGGGACAAAATCCCCCAAGAGACCCAGTACTTC	CAWGGDKIPQETQYF
many	TRBV4-1	TRBJ1-6	-	TGCGCCAGCAGCCAAGATCACGCCTATAATTCACCCCTCCACTTT	CASSQDHAYNSPLHF
many	TRBV7-9	TRBJ2-4	TRBD1	TGTGCCAGCAGCCCGACCGAAATGGACAGGGGGGTCAAAAACATTCAGTACTTC	CASSPTEMDRGVKNIQYF
-	TRBV12-3/TRBV12-4	TRBJ2-1	-	TGTGCCAGCAGTTCTGGAGGGGTCCCGCAGTTCTTC	CASSSGGVPQFF
many	TRBV5-1	TRBJ2-1	TRBD2	TGCGCCAGCAGCTCCGGAGCGGGAGCCGACAATGAGCAGTTCTTC	CASSSGAGADNEQFF
many	TRBV11-2	TRBJ2-1	TRBD2	TGTGCCAGCAGCTTGAATGGACTAGCGGGGGGACAAACCTACAATGAGCAGTTCTTC	CASSLNGLAGGQTYNEQFF
few	TRBV11-3	TRBJ2-7	TRBD1	TGTGCCAGCAGCCCTCGGCAGCAGGGACAGACCTACGAGCAGTACTTC	CASSPRQQGQTYEQYF
many	TRBV18	TRBJ1-1	TRBD1	TGTGCCAGCTCACCACCGGGGACAGGAAGGGAAGCTTTCTTT	CASSPPGTGREAFF
many	TRBV27	TRBJ2-7	TRBD1	TGTGCCAGCAGTCCGTCCCTGGGACAGAACTACGAGCAGTACTTC	CASSPSLGQNYEQYF
many	TRBV28	TRBJ2-1	-	TGTGCCAGCAGTACAGGGAATTTCGGATATGAGCAGTTCTTC	CASSTGNFGYEQFF
many	TRBV7-9	TRBJ2-2	-	TGTGCCAGCACCGCGCCGAGGGGAGAAGTGCACACCGGGGAGCTGTTTTTT	CASTAPRGEVHTGELFF
few	TRBV27	TRBJ2-5	-	TGTGCCAGCAGCCCCGTGATGGCGAAGGGCGGGGAGACCCAGTACTTC	CASSPVMAKGGETQYF
few	TRBV27	TRBJ1-6	-	TGTGCCAGCAGTTTCAGGGCGGGATCACCCCTCCACTTT	CASSFRAGSPLHF
many	TRBV5-1	TRBJ2-3	-	TGCGCCAGCAGCTCTTGGACTACGCTGCCCGACGGCACAGATACGCAGTATTTT	CASSSWTTLPDGTDTQYF
-	TRBV13	TRBJ2-5	-	TGTGCCAGCAGCTTCCGTGGGGGGGCCGGGGAGACCCAGTACTTC	CASSFRGGAGETQYF
-	TRBV3-1	TRBJ2-7	TRBD2	TGTGCCAGCAGCCAGGGACTAGCGGAGGGTTCCTACGAGCAGTACTTC	CASSQGLAEGSYEQYF
many	TRBV25-1	TRBJ1-1	TRBD1	TGTGCCAGCAGTCAGACAGGGCATAACACTGAAGCTTTCTTT	CASSQTGHNTEAFF
many	TRBV7-9	TRBJ2-5	TRBD2	TGTGCCAGCAGCTTGGTCTCCGGCGGGAGTCATCTTCTTGAGGACCAAGAGACCCAGTACTTC	CASSLVSGGSHLLEDQETQYF
many	TRBV7-2	TRBJ2-7	-	TGTGCCAGCAGCTTATTGGCAGGGGGGTACAACGAGCAGTACTTC	CASSLLAGGYNEQYF